Listed below are T cell receptor beta chains from one sample, sequenced in a study of identical twins. MiXCR, run by TCRdb on the 5' RACE reads, gives a single entry per CDR3 protein. Of about 530,000 distinct CDR3 sequences listed, around 24% are singletons. These data are also associated with another study on yellow fever vaccine responses in identical twins.

The material sequenced was CD4+ T cells sorted from blood. These receptors were collected from a woman between 18 and 29 years old in good health. CDR3s include the opening cysteine and the closing phenylalanine or tryptophan. Each record gives: V gene, clone size, D gene, J gene, CDR3 DNA, CDR3 protein. A D gene is named only where the DNA matches it firmly. The size entry is marked missing in some rows and otherwise reads once, few, many or a size class.

TRBV6-5	.	TRBD1	TRBJ2-1	TGTGCCAGCAGTTACCCGGGGACAGGCACCTACAATGAGCAGTTCTTC	CASSYPGTGTYNEQFF
TRBV25-1	few	.	TRBJ2-2	TGTGCCAGCAGTGAAGTCAGCTACACCGGGGAGCTGTTTTTT	CASSEVSYTGELFF
TRBV6-1	.	TRBD1	TRBJ2-2	TGTGCCAGCAGAAGGTTGACAGGGGGGAATACCGGGGAGCTGTTTTTT	CASRRLTGGNTGELFF
TRBV20-1	few	.	TRBJ2-1	TGCAGTGCAAGGACGACCTACAATGAGCAGTTCTTC	CSARTTYNEQFF
TRBV5-1	few	.	TRBJ2-7	TGCGCCAGCAAGGGATACAGGAAAGCCTCCTACGAGCAGTACTTC	CASKGYRKASYEQYF
TRBV20-1	few	.	TRBJ2-5	TGCAGTGCTATGACCGACAGGTGGGAGACCCAGTACTTC	CSAMTDRWETQYF
TRBV20-1	.	TRBD1	TRBJ2-3	TGCAGTGCTGACAGGGGATCCACAGATACGCAGTATTTT	CSADRGSTDTQYF
TRBV6-1	few	TRBD1	TRBJ1-6	TGTGCCAGTAAAACAGGGGCAGGGTCACCCCTCCACTTT	CASKTGAGSPLHF
TRBV5-8	few	.	TRBJ1-2	TGTGCCAGCAGCTCAACCCAGGCGACAAACTATGGCTACACCTTC	CASSSTQATNYGYTF
TRBV2	.	TRBD1	TRBJ2-4	TGTGCCAGCAGTGAAACAGGGGCCCTCAAAAACATTCAGTACTTC	CASSETGALKNIQYF
TRBV20-1	.	.	TRBJ2-7	TGCAGTGCTAGACCCGGACCTAACGAGCAGTACTTC	CSARPGPNEQYF
TRBV24-1	few	.	TRBJ2-1	TGTGCCACCAGTGATCCGGCCAAGGGGGTGAATGAGCAGTTCTTC	CATSDPAKGVNEQFF
TRBV20-1	few	.	TRBJ2-3	TGCAGTGCTCTTAAGACAGGCGATACGCAGTATTTT	CSALKTGDTQYF
TRBV11-2	few	.	TRBJ1-1	TGTGCCAGCAGCTTAGGTCTCAGGGATCACACTGAAGCTTTCTTT	CASSLGLRDHTEAFF
TRBV9	few	.	TRBJ2-5	TGTGCCAGCAGCGAAGCGGTCCAAGAGACCCAGTACTTC	CASSEAVQETQYF
TRBV24-1	.	.	TRBJ2-5	TGTGCCACCAGTAGCCGGGATTCCGAAGAGACCCAGTACTTC	CATSSRDSEETQYF
TRBV20-1	.	.	TRBJ2-3	TGCAGTGCTCCGACCCGATATTCAGATACGCAGTATTTT	CSAPTRYSDTQYF
TRBV4-1	few	TRBD1	TRBJ1-5	TGCGCCAGCAGCCAAAGGACAGGGTTCGTCAATCAGCCCCAGCATTTT	CASSQRTGFVNQPQHF
TRBV10-3	few	TRBD1	TRBJ1-6	TGTGCCATCAGTGAGTCTAGGACAGGGGGCGATAATTCACCCCTCCACTTT	CAISESRTGGDNSPLHF
TRBV5-1	few	.	TRBJ2-1	TGCGCCAGCACCCCGGGAACCCGGGCGGATGAGCAGTTCTTC	CASTPGTRADEQFF
TRBV3-1	few	.	TRBJ2-1	TGTGCCAGCAGCCAAAGCCTGGGAGGCGTCGACTTGGAGCAGTTCTTC	CASSQSLGGVDLEQFF
TRBV7-9	.	TRBD1	TRBJ2-7	TGTGCCAGCAGCCGAAGGGACAGAAGCTCCTACGAGCAGTACTTC	CASSRRDRSSYEQYF
TRBV7-2	.	.	TRBJ2-5	TGTGCCAGCAGCACCGGGACATTTGAGACCCAGTACTTC	CASSTGTFETQYF
TRBV27	.	TRBD1	TRBJ1-1	TGTGCCAGCAGTTTTAAGGGACAGGGAACTGAAGCTTTCTTT	CASSFKGQGTEAFF
TRBV5-1	.	.	TRBJ2-7	TGCGCCAGCAGCGTGGGGGGTTTGGGTGAGGAGCGCGAGCAGTACTTC	CASSVGGLGEEREQYF